This TCR beta chain was recovered during a study of identical twins. The germline V gene encodes CDR1 KGHDR and CDR2 SFDVKD. V shed 2 bases, J shed 10 bases, and the junction held 12 bases outside the gene matches. CDR3 length equals 15 residues. The sample holds many counts of this clonotype. TCRdb re-analysed the 5' RACE reads in MiXCR, keeping a single row per CDR3 protein. Of more than 600,000 distinct CDR3 sequences listed, over 15% are singletons. In addition, the sample was reused for a study of T cells expressing NK-cell markers.

The specimen sequenced was PBMCs. This sequence originates from a woman under 30 in good health. The chain couples TRBV24-1 to TRBJ1-2, with TRBD1 matching 7 bases. CDR3 nucleotide sequence: TGTGCCACCAGTGATTCCCGACAGGGTGGGACAGTCTACACCTTC. Protein product: CATSDSRQGGTVYTF.